This is a list of T cell receptor beta chains from one sample in a study of T cell responses to AZD1222 COVID-19 vaccine. The repertoire was sequenced with immunoSEQ multiplex PCR; TCRdb's copy has only in-frame clones and lacks some. The table has 100,000 to 150,000 clones, 70% to 90% seen once. This sample comprised peripheral blood, obtained on day 0 of AZD1222 vaccination. The source of these receptors is an adult in good health. Each CDR3 is given with its conserved first and last residue. Fields, in order: V gene, clone size, CDR3 protein. For some rows the clone size is stated as once, few or many, or as a class when expanded; others skip it.

TRBV3-1/TRBV3-2 - CASSQAQGAIYF
TRBV27 - CASSSSGKNTGELFF
TRBV5-6 - CASRSAGGFYEQYF
TRBV2 few CASSGPNGGQPQHF
TRBV24-1 few CATSDPGRHQETQYF
TRBV24-1 - CATSAADTRSTEAFF
TRBV12-2 - CASRGRSEAFF
TRBV18 - CASSPNRANYGYTF
TRBV5-1 - CASSLAIMGGINNEQFF
TRBV3-1/TRBV3-2 - CASSQLAGGLEQYF
TRBV9 - CASSARLNSYNEQFF
TRBV5-4 - CASSLPGNRNTEAFF
TRBV4-1 few CASSQGSLNTEAFF
TRBV7-2 - CASSQRQGELAEQYF
TRBV10-3 - CAISESLSSGNTIYF
TRBV11-3 - CASSFGSDTSVTGELFF
TRBV11-2 - CASTHWGGGGNTEAFF
TRBV5-4 - CASSFQGASYEQYF
TRBV7-9 - CASSLDGNYGYAF
TRBV30 - CAWSVIGGNYGYTF
TRBV11-3 - CASSFAASGGNEQFF
TRBV7-2 - CASSTHSGPTYEQYF
TRBV19 - CASRQMVDSFQAFF
TRBV19 - CASSTGSANTGELFF
TRBV3-1/TRBV3-2 - CASSQEGLQRGRGTQYF
TRBV20-1 - CSAREGYEQYF
TRBV11-2 - CASSPGQGAGGNTIYF
TRBV2 - CASSGQGLNTEAFF
TRBV27 - CASLTGAGWVYEQYF
TRBV11-2 few CASSSLRSSYNSPLHF
TRBV18 - CASSPNTGNQPQHF
TRBV3-1/TRBV3-2 many CASSQDRGAYNEQFF
TRBV20-1 once CSASSGDNQPQHF
TRBV7-2 - CASSLDRYTGELFF
TRBV30 - CAWTEMGGWNSPLHF
TRBV11-3 once CASSLRGGGPNEQYF
TRBV27 - CASSFTIAGLGYEQYF
TRBV30 - CAWSASYGYTF
TRBV30 - CAWSVRRSEKLFF
TRBV5-4 - CASSRGGTGKIYEQYF
TRBV2 - CASRGLAGVGDTQYF
TRBV18 - CASSPTQGAYNEQFF
TRBV30 - CAWRSPFKFDSYNSPLHF